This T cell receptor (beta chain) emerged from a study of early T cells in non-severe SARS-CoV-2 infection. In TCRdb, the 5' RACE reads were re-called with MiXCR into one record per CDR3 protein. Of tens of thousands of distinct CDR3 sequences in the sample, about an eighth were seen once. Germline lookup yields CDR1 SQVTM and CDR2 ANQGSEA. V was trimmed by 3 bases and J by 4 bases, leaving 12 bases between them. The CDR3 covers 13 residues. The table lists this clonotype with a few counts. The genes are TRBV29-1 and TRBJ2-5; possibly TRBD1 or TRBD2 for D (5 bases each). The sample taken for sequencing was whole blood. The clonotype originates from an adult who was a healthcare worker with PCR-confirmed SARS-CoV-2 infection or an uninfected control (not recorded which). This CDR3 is CSVDGGAGETQYF. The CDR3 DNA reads TGCAGCGTTGATGGTGGGGCGGGAGAGACCCAGTACTTC.